This T cell receptor (beta chain) was sequenced for a study of cytomegalovirus exposure and HLA in healthy donors. Findings and caveats of the study: CMV antigen specificity of three CMV-associated chains was confirmed in vitro.

About this clone: Antigen unknown.

Trimming took 11 bases from V and 4 from J, leaving 12 bases between them. Germline CDR1 LNHDA, CDR2 SQIVND (reference sequence). The CDR3 runs to 13 residues. It was with 60 Vbeta and 13 Jbeta primers that the PCR ran. Measured with immunoSEQ multiplex PCR; TCRdb has only the in-frame clones, and not every one. The repertoire holds about 200,000 clones, with over 65% as singletons. The source of this sequence is a man aged 40-55 years in good health and CMV-seronegative. The sample consisted of PBMCs. The chain combines TRBV19 with TRBJ2-6; D might be TRBD1 (5 bases). The CDR3 nucleotides read TGTGCCGTCCAGAGGACAGGGGCCAACGTCCTGACTTTC. It specifies CAVQRTGANVLTF.